This TCR beta chain came from a study of T cell responses to AZD1222 COVID-19 vaccine. V gave up 4 bases and J gave up 10 bases; unmatched junction bases: 11. The CDR3 has 13 residues. Germline CDR1 GTSNPN, CDR2 SVGIG (reference sequence). In regard to this clone: Its antigen remains unknown.

Study-level findings and limits: In a largely white British group with more females than males, clonal diversity was possibly underestimated.

Clones were sequenced by immunoSEQ multiplex PCR, and TCRdb holds only the in-frame ones, with some missing. The sample carries 55,000 to 65,000 clones, around 86% recorded once. The V gene is TRBV30, the J gene TRBJ1-2; TRBD1 matches 8 bases. The sequence was collected from an adult in good health. Sequencing used peripheral blood, obtained on day 0 of AZD1222 vaccination. CDR3 amino acids: CAWIEGQGSLYTF. DNA of the CDR3: TGTGCCTGGATCGAAGGACAGGGAAGCCTCTACACCTTC.